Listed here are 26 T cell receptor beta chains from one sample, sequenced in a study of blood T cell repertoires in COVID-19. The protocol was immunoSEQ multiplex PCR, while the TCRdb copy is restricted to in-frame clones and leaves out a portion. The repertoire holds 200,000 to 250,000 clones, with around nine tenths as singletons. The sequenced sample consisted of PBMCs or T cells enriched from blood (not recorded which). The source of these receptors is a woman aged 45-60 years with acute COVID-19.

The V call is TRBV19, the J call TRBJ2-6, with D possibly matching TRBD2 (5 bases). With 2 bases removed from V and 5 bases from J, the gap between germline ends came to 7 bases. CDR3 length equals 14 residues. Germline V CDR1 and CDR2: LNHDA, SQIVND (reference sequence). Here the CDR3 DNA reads TGTGCCAGTAGTATACGGGGTCGGGCCAACGTCCTGACTTTC. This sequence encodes CASSIRGRANVLTF.

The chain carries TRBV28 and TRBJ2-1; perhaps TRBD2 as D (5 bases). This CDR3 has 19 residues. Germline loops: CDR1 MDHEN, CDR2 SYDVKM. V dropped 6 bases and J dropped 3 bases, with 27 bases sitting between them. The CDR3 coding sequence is TGTGCCAGCAGCTTTTCAGGCCTTGGAGGTGACCAAGACTACAATGAGCAGTTCTTC. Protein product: CASSFSGLGGDQDYNEQFF.

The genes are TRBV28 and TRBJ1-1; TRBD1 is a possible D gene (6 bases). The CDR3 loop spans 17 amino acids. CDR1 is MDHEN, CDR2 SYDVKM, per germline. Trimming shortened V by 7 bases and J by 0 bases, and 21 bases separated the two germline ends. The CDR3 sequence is CASTRLGTGPMNTEAFF. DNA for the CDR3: TGTGCCAGCACCCGGTTGGGTACAGGGCCTATGAACACTGAAGCTTTCTTT. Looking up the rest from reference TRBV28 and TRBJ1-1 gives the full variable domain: DVKVTQSSRYLVKRTGEKVFLECVQDMDHENMFWYRQDPGLGLRLIYFSYDVKMKEKGDIPEGYSVSREKKERFSLILESASTNQTSMYLCASTRLGTGPMNTEAFFGQGTRLTVV.

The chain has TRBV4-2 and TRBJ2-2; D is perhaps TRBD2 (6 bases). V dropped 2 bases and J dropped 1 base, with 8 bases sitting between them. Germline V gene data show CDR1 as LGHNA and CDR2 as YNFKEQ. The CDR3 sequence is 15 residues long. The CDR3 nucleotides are TGTGCCAGCAGCCAATACGGGGGGAACACCGGGGAGCTGTTTTTT. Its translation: CASSQYGGNTGELFF.

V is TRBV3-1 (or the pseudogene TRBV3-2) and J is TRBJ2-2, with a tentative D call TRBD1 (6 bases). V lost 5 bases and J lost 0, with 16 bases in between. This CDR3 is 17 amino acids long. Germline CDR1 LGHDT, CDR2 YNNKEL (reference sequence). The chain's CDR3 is CASSARTVSANTGELFF. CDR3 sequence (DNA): TGTGCCAGCAGCGCACGGACAGTTTCCGCGAACACCGGGGAGCTGTTTTTT.

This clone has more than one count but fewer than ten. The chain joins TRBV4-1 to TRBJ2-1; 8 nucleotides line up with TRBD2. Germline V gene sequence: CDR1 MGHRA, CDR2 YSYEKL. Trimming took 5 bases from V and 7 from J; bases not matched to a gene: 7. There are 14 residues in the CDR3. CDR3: CASSGAGGGNEQFF. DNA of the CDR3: TGCGCCAGCAGCGGAGCGGGCGGGGGGAATGAGCAGTTCTTC.

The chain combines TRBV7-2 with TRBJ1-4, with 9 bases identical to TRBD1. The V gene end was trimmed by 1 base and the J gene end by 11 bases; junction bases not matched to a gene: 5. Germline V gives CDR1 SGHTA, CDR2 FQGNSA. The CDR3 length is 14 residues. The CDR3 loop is CASSLERGTGKLFF. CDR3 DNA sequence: TGTGCCAGCAGCTTAGAAAGGGGGACAGGGAAACTGTTTTTT.

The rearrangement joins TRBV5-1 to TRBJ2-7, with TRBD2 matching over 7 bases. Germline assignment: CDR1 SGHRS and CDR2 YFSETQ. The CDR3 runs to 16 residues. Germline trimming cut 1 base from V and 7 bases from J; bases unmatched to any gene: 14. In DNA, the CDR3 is TGCGCCAGCAGCTTGTCTGTTCTGGCGGGAGTAGGTGAGCAGTACTTC. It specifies CASSLSVLAGVGEQYF.

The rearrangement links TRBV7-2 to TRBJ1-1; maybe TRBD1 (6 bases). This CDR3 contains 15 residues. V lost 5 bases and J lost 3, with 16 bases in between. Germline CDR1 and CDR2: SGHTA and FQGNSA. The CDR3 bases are TGTGCCAGCAGCCTTAACAGGGTCAGGGACACTGAAGCTTTCTTT. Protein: CASSLNRVRDTEAFF.

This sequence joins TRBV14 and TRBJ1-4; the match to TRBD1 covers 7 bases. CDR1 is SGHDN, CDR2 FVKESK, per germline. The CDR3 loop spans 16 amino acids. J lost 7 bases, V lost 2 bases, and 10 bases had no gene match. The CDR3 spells CASSQFTGTEGEKLFF. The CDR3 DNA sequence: TGTGCCAGCAGCCAATTTACCGGGACAGAGGGTGAAAAACTGTTTTTT.

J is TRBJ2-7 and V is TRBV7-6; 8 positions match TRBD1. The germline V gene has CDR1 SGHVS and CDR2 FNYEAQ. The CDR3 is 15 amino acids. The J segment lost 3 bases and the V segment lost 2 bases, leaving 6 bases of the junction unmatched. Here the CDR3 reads CASSLLTGGVYEQYF. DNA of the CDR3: TGTGCCAGCAGCTTACTCACAGGGGGAGTCTACGAGCAGTACTTC.

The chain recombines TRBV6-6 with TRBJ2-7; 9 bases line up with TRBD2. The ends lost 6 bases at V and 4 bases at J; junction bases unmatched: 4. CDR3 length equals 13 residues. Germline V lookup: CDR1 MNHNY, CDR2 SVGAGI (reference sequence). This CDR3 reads CASSAGGVYEQYF. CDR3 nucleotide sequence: TGTGCCAGCAGCGCGGGAGGGGTTTACGAGCAGTACTTC.

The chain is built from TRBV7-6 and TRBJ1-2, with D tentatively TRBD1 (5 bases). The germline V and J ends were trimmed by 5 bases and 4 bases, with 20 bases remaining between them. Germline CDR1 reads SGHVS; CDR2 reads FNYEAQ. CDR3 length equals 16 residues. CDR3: CASSPNPTETLYGYTF. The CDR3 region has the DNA TGTGCCAGCAGCCCGAATCCGACAGAGACTCTCTATGGCTACACCTTC.

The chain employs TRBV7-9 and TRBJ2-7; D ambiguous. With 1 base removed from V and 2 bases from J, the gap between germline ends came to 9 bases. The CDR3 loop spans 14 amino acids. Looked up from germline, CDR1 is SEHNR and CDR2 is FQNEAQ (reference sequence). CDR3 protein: CASSLGLGPYEQYF. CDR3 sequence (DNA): TGTGCCAGCAGCTTAGGGCTGGGCCCCTACGAGCAGTACTTC. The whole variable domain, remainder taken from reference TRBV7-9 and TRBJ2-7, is DTGVSQNPRHKITKRGQNVTFRCDPISEHNRLYWYRQTLGQGPEFLTYFQNEAQLEKSRLLSDRFSAERPKGSFSTLEIQRTEQGDSAMYLCASSLGLGPYEQYFGPGTRLTVT.

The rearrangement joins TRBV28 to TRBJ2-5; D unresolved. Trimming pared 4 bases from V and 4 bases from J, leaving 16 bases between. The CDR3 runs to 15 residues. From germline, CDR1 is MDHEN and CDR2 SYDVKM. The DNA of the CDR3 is TGTGCCAGCAGTTCCCTAGGCGCAACGGGAGAGACCCAGTACTTC. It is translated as CASSSLGATGETQYF.

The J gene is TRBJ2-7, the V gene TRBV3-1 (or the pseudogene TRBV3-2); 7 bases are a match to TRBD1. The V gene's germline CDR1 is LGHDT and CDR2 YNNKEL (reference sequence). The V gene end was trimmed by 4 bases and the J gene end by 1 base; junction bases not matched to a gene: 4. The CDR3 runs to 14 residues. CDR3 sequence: CASSLRDSSYEQYF. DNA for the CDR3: TGTGCCAGCAGCCTTCGGGACAGTTCCTACGAGCAGTACTTC.

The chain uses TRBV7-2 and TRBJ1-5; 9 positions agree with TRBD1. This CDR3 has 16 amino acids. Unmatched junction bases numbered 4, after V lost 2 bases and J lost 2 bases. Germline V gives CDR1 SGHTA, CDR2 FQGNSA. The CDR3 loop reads CASSLNRGQGNQPQHF. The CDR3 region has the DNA TGTGCCAGCAGCTTAAACAGGGGGCAAGGCAATCAGCCCCAGCATTTT.

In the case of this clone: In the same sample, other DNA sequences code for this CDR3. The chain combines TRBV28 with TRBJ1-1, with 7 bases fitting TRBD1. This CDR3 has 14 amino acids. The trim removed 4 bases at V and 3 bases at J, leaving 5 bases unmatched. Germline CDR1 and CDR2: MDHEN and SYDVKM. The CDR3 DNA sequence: TGTGCCAGCAGTTCGGGGCAGGGGGACACTGAAGCTTTCTTT. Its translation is CASSSGQGDTEAFF.

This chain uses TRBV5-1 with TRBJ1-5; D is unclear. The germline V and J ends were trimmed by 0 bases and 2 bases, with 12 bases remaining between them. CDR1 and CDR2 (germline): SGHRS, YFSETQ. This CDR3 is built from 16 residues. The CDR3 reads CASSLAGVDGNQPQHF. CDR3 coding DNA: TGCGCCAGCAGCTTGGCCGGGGTGGATGGCAATCAGCCCCAGCATTTT.

The CDR3 spells CASSLVGRSYEQYF. The CDR3 DNA sequence: TGTGCCAGCAGCTTGGTGGGCAGGTCCTACGAGCAGTACTTC. The chain links TRBV5-5 to TRBJ2-7; D uncertain. Per germline, CDR1 SGHKS and CDR2 YYEKEE (reference sequence). V was trimmed by 0 bases and J by 1 base, leaving 8 bases between them. The CDR3 spans 14 residues.

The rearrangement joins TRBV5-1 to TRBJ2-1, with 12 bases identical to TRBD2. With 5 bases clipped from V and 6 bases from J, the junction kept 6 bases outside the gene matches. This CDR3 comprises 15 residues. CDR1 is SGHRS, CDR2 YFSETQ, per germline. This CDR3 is CASRLTSGRGNEQFF. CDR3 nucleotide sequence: TGCGCCAGCAGGCTGACTAGCGGGAGAGGCAATGAGCAGTTCTTC.

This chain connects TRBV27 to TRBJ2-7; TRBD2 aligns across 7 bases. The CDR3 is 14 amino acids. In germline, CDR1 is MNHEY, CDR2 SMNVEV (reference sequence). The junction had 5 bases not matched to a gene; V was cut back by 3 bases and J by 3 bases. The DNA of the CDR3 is TGTGCCAGCAGTTTTAGTGGCGGGAGCTACGAGCAGTACTTC. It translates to CASSFSGGSYEQYF.

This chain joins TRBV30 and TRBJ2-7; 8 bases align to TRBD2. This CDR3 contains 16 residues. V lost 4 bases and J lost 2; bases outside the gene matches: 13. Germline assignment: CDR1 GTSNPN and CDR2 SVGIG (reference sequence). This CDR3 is CAWTRGGGRSPYEQYF. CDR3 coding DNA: TGTGCCTGGACCCGGGGGGGCGGGAGATCCCCCTACGAGCAGTACTTC.

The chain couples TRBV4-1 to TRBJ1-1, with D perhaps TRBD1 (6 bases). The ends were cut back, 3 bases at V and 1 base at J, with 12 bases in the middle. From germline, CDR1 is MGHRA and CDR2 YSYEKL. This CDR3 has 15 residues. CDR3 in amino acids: CASSQHRDGNTEAFF. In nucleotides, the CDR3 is TGCGCCAGCAGCCAGCACAGGGACGGGAACACTGAAGCTTTCTTT.

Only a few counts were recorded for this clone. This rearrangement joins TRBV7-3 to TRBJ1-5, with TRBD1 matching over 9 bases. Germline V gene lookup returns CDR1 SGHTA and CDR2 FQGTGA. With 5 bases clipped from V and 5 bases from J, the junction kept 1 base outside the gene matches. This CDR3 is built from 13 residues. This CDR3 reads CASSGDRDQPQHF. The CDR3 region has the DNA TGTGCCAGCAGCGGGGACAGGGATCAGCCCCAGCATTTT.

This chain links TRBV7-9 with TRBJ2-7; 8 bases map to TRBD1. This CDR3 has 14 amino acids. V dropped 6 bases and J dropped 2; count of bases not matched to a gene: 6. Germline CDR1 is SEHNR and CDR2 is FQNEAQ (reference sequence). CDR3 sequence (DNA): TGTGCCAGCAGACTCCCAGGGGGCCCCTACGAGCAGTACTTC. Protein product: CASRLPGGPYEQYF.